This TCR beta chain was sequenced during a study of cytomegalovirus exposure and HLA in healthy donors. Study-wide results and caveats: The study labeled 150 to 200 TCR beta chains cytomegalovirus-associated. Many donors shared some public TCRs, even though most TCR sequences were rare. In vitro assays verified that a few CMV-associated chains recognized CMV antigens specifically. Accounts indicate the classifier identified cytomegalovirus status with strong specificity and sensitivity.

V was clipped by 5 bases and J by 5 bases; unmatched bases: 14. Germline CDR1 is PRHDT and CDR2 is FYEKMQ (reference sequence). This CDR3 comprises 18 residues. Remarks on this clone: Its antigen is not identified.

The assay was immunoSEQ multiplex PCR, and TCRdb's table has in-frame clones only and misses some. The sample includes roughly 300,000 clones, roughly 89% seen only once; the top ten take 0.84%. Sample: PBMCs. The J gene is TRBJ2-2, the V gene TRBV13; TRBD2 matches 10 bases. The source of this sequence is a woman aged 18-29 years in good health and CMV-seronegative. The CDR3 nucleotides read TGTGCCAGCAGCGGGGGCTTGTTTACTAGCGGGATTACCGGGGAGCTGTTTTTT. It yields the protein CASSGGLFTSGITGELFF.